The rows below give T cell receptor beta chains drawn from one sample of a study of shared clonotypes between healthy human individuals. Sequencing was performed with immunoSEQ multiplex PCR; in TCRdb, only in-frame clones are kept and a portion is missing. The data contain about 2 million clones, roughly 96% of them seen just once; the ten biggest clones take up 0.1% to 0.15%. The sequencing sample was made of naive CD4+ T cells sorted from blood. These receptors came from a young man in good health. The CDR3 runs from the conserved cysteine through the conserved F or W. Fields, in order: J gene, clone size, V gene, D gene, CDR3 DNA, CDR3 protein. A D gene is named only where the DNA matches it firmly. Not every row has a clone size; where given, it reads once, few, many or a size class.

>TRBJ1-6|few|TRBV2|TRBD1
TGTGCCAGCAGTCCCGGGACAGGGTCCCTCCACTTT
CASSPGTGSLHF
>TRBJ1-5|-|TRBV28|-
TGTGCCAGCAGTTTAATTGTGGTTAGCAATCAGCCCCAGCATTTT
CASSLIVVSNQPQHF
>TRBJ1-2|-|TRBV5-1|-
TGCGCCAGCAGCGGATCGGACAGAAACCTCAACTATGGCTACACCTTC
CASSGSDRNLNYGYTF
>TRBJ2-5|-|TRBV6-6|TRBD2
TGTGCCAGCACCGCGGAGGCTAGCGGACAAGAGACCCAGTACTTC
CASTAEASGQETQYF
>TRBJ2-1|once|TRBV10-1|-
TGCGCCAGCACCCGGGCGGGGTACAATGAGCAGTTCTTC
CASTRAGYNEQFF
>TRBJ2-7|-|TRBV6-5|TRBD2
TGTGCCAGCAGTTATGAGCGGGGGGGACCCTACGAGCAGTACTTC
CASSYERGGPYEQYF
>TRBJ2-1|-|TRBV15|-
TGTGCCACCAGCAGAGAAGGCGGCACCCTGGGGAATGAGCAGTTCTTC
CATSREGGTLGNEQFF
>TRBJ1-1|-|TRBV5-1|-
TGCGCCAGCAGCTTGTGGGGAATCATGAACACTGAAGCTTTCTTT
CASSLWGIMNTEAFF
>TRBJ2-1|-|TRBV5-1|TRBD2
TGCGCCAGCAGCTCCGGATCTAGCGGGGGGGCGAATGAGCAGTTCTTC
CASSSGSSGGANEQFF
>TRBJ2-2|-|TRBV18|-
TGTGCCAGCTCACCTCCCGGGACGGCGAACACCGGGGAGCTGTTTTTT
CASSPPGTANTGELFF
>TRBJ2-5|-|TRBV11-2|-
TGTGCCAGCAGGCAGCGAGGTTTGAGACGGGAGGAGACCCAGTACTTC
CASRQRGLRREETQYF
>TRBJ2-5|-|TRBV27|TRBD2
TGTGCCAGCAGTTTAAGTCCGGGCGGGAGGGAGACCCAGTACTTC
CASSLSPGGRETQYF
>TRBJ2-1|-|TRBV5-1|-
TGCGCCAGCAGCCCGGACGACGGGAGCTCCTACAATGAGCAGTTCTTC
CASSPDDGSSYNEQFF
>TRBJ1-2|-|TRBV15|-
TGTGCCACCAGCAGGGGCCGTTACTATGGCTACACCTTC
CATSRGRYYGYTF
>TRBJ1-3|once|TRBV6-6|-
TGTGCCAGCAGTTCAGGAGTCTCTGGAAACACCATATATTTT
CASSSGVSGNTIYF
>TRBJ2-5|-|TRBV18|TRBD1
TGTGCCAGCTCGCCCGGGACAGGGAGCCGGGAGACCCAGTACTTC
CASSPGTGSRETQYF
>TRBJ2-3|-|TRBV6-5|-
TGTGCCAGCAGTTTCGGATTACAGGGTTATACGCAGTATTTT
CASSFGLQGYTQYF
>TRBJ2-5|-|TRBV7-2|-
TGTGCCAGCAGCTTACATGGGGGAGAGACCCAGTACTTC
CASSLHGGETQYF
>TRBJ2-7|-|TRBV19|TRBD1
TGTGCCAGTAGTAGGGACAGGGGCTACGAGCAGTACTTC
CASSRDRGYEQYF
>TRBJ2-7|-|TRBV4-1|TRBD2
TGCGCCAGCAGCTCCGTTGGGATTAGCGGGGGCCACTCCTACGAGCAGTACTTC
CASSSVGISGGHSYEQYF
>TRBJ1-2|-|TRBV28|-
TGTGCCAGCAGTCTCAGGGTTAACTATGGCTACACCTTC
CASSLRVNYGYTF
>TRBJ2-2|-|TRBV9|TRBD2
TGTGCCAGCAGCGTAGCCCCCACCGCGGGGAGGGCCTTCACCGGGGAGCTGTTTTTT
CASSVAPTAGRAFTGELFF
>TRBJ2-3|-|TRBV10-3|TRBD2
TGTGCCATCAGTGATGTAGCGGGGGCTAGCACAGATACGCAGTATTTT
CAISDVAGASTDTQYF
>TRBJ2-5|-|TRBV2|-
TGTGCCAGCAGGACGAGCGATTTCCAAGAGACCCAGTACTTC
CASRTSDFQETQYF
>TRBJ2-7|-|TRBV29-1|-
TGCAGCGTTGCTCCGGGGCACGAGCAGTACTTC
CSVAPGHEQYF
>TRBJ1-1|-|TRBV7-9|TRBD1
TGTGCCAGCAGCTTGGGCCCCGGACAGGGGGCATTGAACACTGAAGCTTTCTTT
CASSLGPGQGALNTEAFF
>TRBJ2-7|-|TRBV6-6|TRBD1
TGTGCCAGCAGTTACTCCGGACAGGGTGACTTCTACGAGCAGTACTTC
CASSYSGQGDFYEQYF
>TRBJ2-1|-|TRBV6-5|-
TGTGCCAGCAGCCAGCTGCCCTACAATGAGCAGTTCTTC
CASSQLPYNEQFF
>TRBJ1-3|-|TRBV18|TRBD1
TGTGCCAGCTCACCGGGACAGACTTTCTCTGGAAACACCATATATTTT
CASSPGQTFSGNTIYF